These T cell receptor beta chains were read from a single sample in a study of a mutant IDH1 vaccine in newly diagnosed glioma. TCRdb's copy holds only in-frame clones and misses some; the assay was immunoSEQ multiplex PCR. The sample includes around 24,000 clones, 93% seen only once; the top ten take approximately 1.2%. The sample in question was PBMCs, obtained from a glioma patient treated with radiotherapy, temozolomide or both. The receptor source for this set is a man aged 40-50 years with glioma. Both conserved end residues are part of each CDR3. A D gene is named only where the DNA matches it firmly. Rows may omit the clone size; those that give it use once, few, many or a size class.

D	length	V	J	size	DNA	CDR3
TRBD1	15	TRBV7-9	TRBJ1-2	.	TGTGCCAGCAGCTTAAATGCGGACAGGGCGGGAGGCTACACCTTC	CASSLNADRAGGYTF
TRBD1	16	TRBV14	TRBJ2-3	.	TGTGCCAGCAGCCAAGCCGACAGGGTTTTGACAGATACGCAGTATTTT	CASSQADRVLTDTQYF
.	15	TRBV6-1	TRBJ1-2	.	TGTGCCAGCAGACCCAGTATCGAGGCTAACTATGGCTACACCTTC	CASRPSIEANYGYTF
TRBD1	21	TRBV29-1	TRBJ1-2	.	TGCAGCGTTGTGGAAGGGTTGTATGGACAGGAGGATCCCGATCAAAACTATGGCTACACCTTC	CSVVEGLYGQEDPDQNYGYTF
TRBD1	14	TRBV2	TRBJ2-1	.	TGTGCCAGCAGTGACGGGACAGGGGCGAATGAGCAGTTCTTC	CASSDGTGANEQFF
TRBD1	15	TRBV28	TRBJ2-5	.	TGTGCCAGTATTACAGGGGGCGCACGGAGGGAGACCCAGTACTTC	CASITGGARRETQYF
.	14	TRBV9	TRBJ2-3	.	TGTGCCAGCAGCGAGGAACCCAGCACAGATACGCAGTATTTT	CASSEEPSTDTQYF
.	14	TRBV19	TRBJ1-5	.	TGTGCCAGTAGTATATTGACAGGTAATCAGCCCCAGCATTTT	CASSILTGNQPQHF
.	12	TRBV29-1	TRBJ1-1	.	TGCAGCGCCGTGCTGGGGAACACTGAAGCTTTCTTT	CSAVLGNTEAFF
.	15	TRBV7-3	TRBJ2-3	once	TGTGCCAGCAGCTTCGGGGGAGACCCCACAGATACGCAGTATTTT	CASSFGGDPTDTQYF
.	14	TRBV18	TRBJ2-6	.	TGTGCCAGCTCACCGGGCTTTGGGGCCAACGTCCTGACTTTC	CASSPGFGANVLTF
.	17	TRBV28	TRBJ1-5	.	TGTGCCAGCAGTCCCCGGGCGGTCAATTATAGCAATCAGCCCCAGCATTTT	CASSPRAVNYSNQPQHF
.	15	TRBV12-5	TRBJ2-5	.	TGTGCTAGTGGTGGTGGCCGACTGGTTGGAGAGACCCAGTACTTC	CASGGGRLVGETQYF
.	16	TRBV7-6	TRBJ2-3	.	TGTGCCAGCAGCTACCGGGCCGGAATAAGCACAGATACGCAGTATTTT	CASSYRAGISTDTQYF
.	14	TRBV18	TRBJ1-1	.	TGTGCCAGCTCACCTCCGGGCCGTTTCACTGAAGCTTTCTTT	CASSPPGRFTEAFF
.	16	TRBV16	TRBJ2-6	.	TGTGCCAGCAGCCAATCATTGTACTCTGGGGCCAACGTCCTGACTTTC	CASSQSLYSGANVLTF
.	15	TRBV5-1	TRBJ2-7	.	TGCGCCAGCAGTGGTGGGGGGACCGCCATCTACGAGCAGTACTTC	CASSGGGTAIYEQYF
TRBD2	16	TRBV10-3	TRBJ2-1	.	TGTGCCATCAGTGATCCTAGCGGGAGATATTACAATGAGCAGTTCTTC	CAISDPSGRYYNEQFF
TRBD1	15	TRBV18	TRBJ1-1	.	TGTGCCAGCTCACCACCGCTAGGGGGCCACACTGAAGCTTTCTTT	CASSPPLGGHTEAFF
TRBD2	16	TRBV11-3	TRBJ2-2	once	TGTGCCAGCAGCCCCGGGACTAGCGGAAACACCGGGGAGCTGTTTTTT	CASSPGTSGNTGELFF
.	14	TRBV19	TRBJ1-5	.	TGTGCCAGTAGTATTTGGCAGGGATATCAGCCCCAGCATTTT	CASSIWQGYQPQHF
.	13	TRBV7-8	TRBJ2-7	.	TGTGCCAGCAGCTTTTGGGGCTCCTACGAGCAGTACTTC	CASSFWGSYEQYF
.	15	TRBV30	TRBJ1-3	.	TGTGCCTGGAGTGCGAACCTATTTTCTGGAAACACCATATATTTT	CAWSANLFSGNTIYF
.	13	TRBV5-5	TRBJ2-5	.	TGTGCCAGCAGCTTGGGATTCCAAGAGACCCAGTACTTC	CASSLGFQETQYF
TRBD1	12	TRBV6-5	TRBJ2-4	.	TGTGCCAGCAGTAGCGGGACAGGGGAGGACTTTTTC	CASSSGTGEDFF
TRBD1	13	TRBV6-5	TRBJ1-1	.	TGTGCCAGCAGTTACGACATGGACAGGGATGCTTTCTTT	CASSYDMDRDAFF
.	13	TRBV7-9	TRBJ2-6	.	TGTGCCAGCAGCTTAGGTGGGGCCAACGTCCTGACTTTC	CASSLGGANVLTF
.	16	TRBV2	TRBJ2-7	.	TGTGCCAGCAGTGAATCTTCTTTCGGTCAGGGGCTCGCTATTTTCTTC	CASSESSFGQGLAIFF
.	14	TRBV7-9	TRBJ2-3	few	TGTGCCAGCAGCCTCTCTGGGGGCGCAGATACGCAGTATTTT	CASSLSGGADTQYF
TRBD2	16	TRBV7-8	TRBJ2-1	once	TGTGCCAGCAGCTTAGGAGGGACTAGCGGGGGGAATGAGCAGTTCTTC	CASSLGGTSGGNEQFF
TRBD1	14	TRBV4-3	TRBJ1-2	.	TGCGCCAGCAGCCCCACGGGACAGCCCTATGGCTACACCTTC	CASSPTGQPYGYTF
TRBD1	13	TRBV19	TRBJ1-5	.	TGTGCCACCCATAGGGGGCCCCAGGGGCCCCAGCATTTT	CATHRGPQGPQHF
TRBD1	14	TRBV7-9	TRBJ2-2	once	TGTGCCAGCAGGACAGGGGAGAACACCGGGGAGCTGTTTTTT	CASRTGENTGELFF
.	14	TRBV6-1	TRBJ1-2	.	TGTGCCAGCAGTGAAACCCAGGGTGACTATGGCTACACCTTC	CASSETQGDYGYTF
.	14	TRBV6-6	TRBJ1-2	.	TGTGCCAGCAGTTACTCGAAAGGTACCTATGGCTACACCTTC	CASSYSKGTYGYTF
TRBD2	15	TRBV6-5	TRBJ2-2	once	TGTGCCAGCAGCGCCTGGACTAGCGGAACCGGGGAGCTGTTTTTT	CASSAWTSGTGELFF
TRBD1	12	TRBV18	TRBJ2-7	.	TGTGCCAGCTCATCAGGGGGCTACGAGCAGTACTTC	CASSSGGYEQYF
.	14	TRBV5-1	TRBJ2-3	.	TGCGCCAGCAGCTTAGGGACACCCACAGATACGCAGTATTTT	CASSLGTPTDTQYF
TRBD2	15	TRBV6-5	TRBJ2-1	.	TGTGCCAGCAGGAATTACTACAGCGGGGACAATGAGCAGTTCTTC	CASRNYYSGDNEQFF
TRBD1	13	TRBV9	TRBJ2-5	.	TGTGCCAGCGGGGACAGGAACCAAGAGACCCAGTACTTC	CASGDRNQETQYF
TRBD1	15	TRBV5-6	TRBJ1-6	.	TGTGCCAGCAGCTTACCGGGACAGTATAATTCACCCCTCCACTTT	CASSLPGQYNSPLHF
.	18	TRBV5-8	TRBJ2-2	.	TGTGCCAGCAGCCCCCCCCGGTACGGGAAACGGGGGACCGGGGAGCTGTTTTTT	CASSPPRYGKRGTGELFF
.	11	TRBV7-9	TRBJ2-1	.	TGTGCCAGCAGTAGGGTCAATGAGCAGTTCTTC	CASSRVNEQFF
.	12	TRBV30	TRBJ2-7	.	TGTGCCTGGAGCGCGTTCGTCAACGAGCAGTACTTC	CAWSAFVNEQYF
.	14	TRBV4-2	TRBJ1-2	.	TGTGCCAGCAGCCAAAGAGAGGGACTCTATGGCTACACCTTC	CASSQREGLYGYTF
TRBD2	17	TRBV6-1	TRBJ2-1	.	TGTGCCAGCAGTGCAAGGACTAGCGGGAATTGGGCCGGTGAGCAGTTCTTC	CASSARTSGNWAGEQFF
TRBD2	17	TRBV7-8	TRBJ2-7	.	TGTGCCAGCAGGTTCACACGCGGGAGTTCAAGCTCCTACGAGCAGTACTTC	CASRFTRGSSSSYEQYF
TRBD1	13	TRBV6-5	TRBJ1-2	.	TGTGCCAACGAGACAGGGGACTATGCGAGCTACACCTTC	CANETGDYASYTF
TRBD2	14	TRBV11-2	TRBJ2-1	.	TGTGCCAGCAGCTTTCAAGCGGGGGCAGGGGAGCAGTTCTTC	CASSFQAGAGEQFF
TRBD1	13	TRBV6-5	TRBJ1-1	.	TGTGCCAGCAGACAGGGGTTGAACACTGAAGCTTTCTTT	CASRQGLNTEAFF
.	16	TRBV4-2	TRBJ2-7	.	TGTGCCAGCAGCCAAGATGGCAGGGCGTTTCCCTACGAGCAGTACTTC	CASSQDGRAFPYEQYF
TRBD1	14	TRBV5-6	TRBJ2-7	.	TGTGCCAGCAAGAAGGGACAGGGTTCCTACGAGCAGTACTTC	CASKKGQGSYEQYF
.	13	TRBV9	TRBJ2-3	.	TGTGCCAGCAGCGTAGTTAGCGGAGATACGCAGTATTTT	CASSVVSGDTQYF
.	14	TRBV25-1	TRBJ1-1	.	TGTGCCAGCAGGCCTTGGGGAGGTCACACTGAAGCTTTCTTT	CASRPWGGHTEAFF
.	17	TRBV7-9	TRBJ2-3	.	TGTGCCAGCAGCCCAGCAGAGTTAGGTGGTGACACAGATACGCAGTATTTT	CASSPAELGGDTDTQYF
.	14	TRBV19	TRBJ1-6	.	TGTGCCAGTAGTATCCGGGCCCCGCAGGACCCCCTCCACTTT	CASSIRAPQDPLHF
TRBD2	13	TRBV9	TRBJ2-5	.	TGTGCCAGCAGCGGATCACTAGCGGGAGCCGTTTACTTC	CASSGSLAGAVYF
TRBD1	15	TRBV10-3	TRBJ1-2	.	TGTGCCATCAGTGATACCATGGACAGGGGACGGGGCTACACCTTC	CAISDTMDRGRGYTF